Given below is one T cell receptor (beta chain) in context. These data belong to a study of blood T cell repertoires in COVID-19. Germline V gene data show CDR1 as KGHSH and CDR2 as LQKENI. V gave up 6 bases and J gave up 5 bases, with 10 bases separating them. The CDR3 loop spans 12 amino acids. Profiling relied on immunoSEQ multiplex PCR, and the TCRdb table lists in-frame clones only, not all of them. The profile shows under 200,000 clones, around nine tenths of them singletons. This TCR was sampled from a man between 65 and 85 years old with active or convalescent COVID-19. The material sequenced was peripheral blood. V and J are TRBV18 and TRBJ2-5; weak D call: TRBD2 (6 bases). CDR3 region: CASSGGTETQYF. Here the CDR3 DNA reads TGTGCCAGCTCGGGCGGGACCGAGACCCAGTACTTC. The full variable domain, completed using reference TRBV18 and TRBJ2-5, is NAGVMQNPRHLVRRRGQEARLRCSPMKGHSHVYWYRQLPEEGLKFMVYLQKENIIDESGMPKERFSAEFPKEGPSILRIQQVVRGDSAAYFCASSGGTETQYFGPGTRLLVL.